The T cell receptor beta chain under discussion was sequenced for a study of T cell repertoires in cytomegalovirus infection. Overall study: Used in the study were CMV epitopes, some recently identified and HLA-C-restricted, others well-studied and HLA-B-restricted. TCR beta signatures that were public indicated CMV infection and matching HLA type. Overall study findings and caveats: CMV carriers with the relevant HLA were identified by cumulative public TCR beta family frequency. Dominant in the ex vivo response were TCR beta clonotypes restricted by HLA-C and specific for CMV.

This clonotype was seen at least ten times. Its matching antigen is unknown. V shed 5 bases, J shed 4 bases, and the junction held 10 bases outside the gene matches. Germline V CDR1 and CDR2: SGHTA, FQGNSA. This CDR3 has 16 residues. TCRdb ran MiXCR on the reads and lists one entry per CDR3 protein. The table shows tens of thousands of distinct CDR3 sequences, with about 37% occurring only once. This receptor was obtained from a human donor in good health (CMV status not recorded). Some clones in this sample may be carry-over from other donors' samples. Material: CD8+ T cells from cultured PBMCs, obtained from culture after CMV antigen stimulation. The chain combines TRBV7-2 with TRBJ1-3, with TRBD1 identical over 8 bases. The CDR3 here is CASSLVMGQAGNTIYF. The CDR3 coding sequence is TGTGCCAGCAGCCTAGTAATGGGACAGGCAGGAAACACCATATATTTT.